This TCR beta chain was captured by sequencing in a study of cytomegalovirus exposure and HLA in healthy donors. Study information: Counted in an early data release were roughly 87 million unique TCRs from HLA-typed donors.

This clone was counted a few times. PCR amplification relied on 60 Vbeta primers (plus 13 Jbeta primers). Profiled with immunoSEQ multiplex PCR; TCRdb holds only in-frame clones, not every one. The sample consists of more than 100,000 clones, 79% of them appearing once. This CDR3 comprises 16 residues. Germline lookup yields CDR1 LGHNA and CDR2 YSLEER. Trimming at V came to 4 bases and at J to 0 bases, leaving 5 bases not matched to a gene. The V call is TRBV4-3, the J call TRBJ2-2, with 7 bases lining up with TRBD1. The source is a male donor in good health and CMV-seronegative. The sequenced material came from PBMCs. CDR3 nucleotide sequence: TGCGCCAGCAGCCCGGGACAGATGACGAACACCGGGGAGCTGTTTTTT. It is translated as CASSPGQMTNTGELFF.